The 13 T cell receptor beta chains below come from one sample, sequenced in a study of blood T cell repertoires in COVID-19. Data came from immunoSEQ multiplex PCR; TCRdb stores just in-frame clones and leaves some out. The sample contains about 310,000 clones, 85% of which appear only once. The sample was PBMCs or T cells enriched from blood (not recorded which). Receptors originate from a woman aged 25 to 39 who had been exposed to COVID-19.

The chain carries TRBV11-3 and TRBJ2-1; D not certain. This CDR3 has 15 residues. Germline loops: CDR1 SGHNT, CDR2 YENEEA. V lost 1 base and J lost 2, with 9 bases in between. The CDR3 reads CASSLGANPYNEQFF. CDR3 bases: TGTGCCAGCAGCTTAGGGGCCAACCCCTACAATGAGCAGTTCTTC.

The chain uses TRBV12-2 and TRBJ1-2; the table gives TRBD1 as D, unverified against the DNA. TRBV12-2 is designated a pseudogene. The CDR3 length is 15 residues. CDR3 amino acids: CASRLDDRGNYGYTF. Here the CDR3 DNA reads TGTGCAAGTCGCTTAGACGACAGGGGAAACTATGGCTACACCTTC.

V usage is TRBV7-9 and J usage is TRBJ2-5, with 7 bases aligning to TRBD1. V dropped 5 bases and J dropped 4; count of bases not matched to a gene: 4. In germline, CDR1 is SEHNR, CDR2 FQNEAQ (reference sequence). The CDR3 contains 13 residues. The CDR3 nucleotides are TGTGCCAGCAGCCTGACAGGGCTAGAGACCCAGTACTTC. The encoded protein is CASSLTGLETQYF.

Of note for this clone: The germline gene is not matched at one end of the junction; a read error may be the cause. J is TRBJ1-2 and V is TRBV28, with 11 nucleotides matching TRBD1. Germline CDR1 reads MDHEN; CDR2 reads SYDVKM. The CDR3 loop spans 15 amino acids. The CDR3 DNA reads as TGTGCCAGCAGTCTATGGACAGGGGGCGGGTATGGCTACACCTTC. Translating gives CASSLWTGGGYGYTF.

The chain links TRBV14 to TRBJ1-4; no definite D call. Germline CDR1 reads SGHDN; CDR2 reads FVKESK. This CDR3 spans 18 amino acids. V lost 0 bases, J lost 5 bases, and 19 bases lay in between. The CDR3 DNA sequence: TGTGCCAGCAGCCAAGAAATGGGCCGTGGCAGTTTAAATGAAAAACTGTTTTTT. Protein: CASSQEMGRGSLNEKLFF.

This chain uses TRBV30 with TRBJ2-3, with 11 bases lining up with TRBD1. From germline, CDR1 is GTSNPN and CDR2 SVGIG (reference sequence). The CDR3 loop spans 16 amino acids. V lost 4 bases to trimming and J lost 0 bases; unmatched junction nucleotides: 6. CDR3 protein: CAWTSWTGGSTDTQYF. The CDR3 DNA sequence: TGTGCCTGGACTAGTTGGACAGGGGGCAGCACAGATACGCAGTATTTT. The full variable domain, in which reference TRBV30 and TRBJ2-3 provide the parts outside the CDR3, is SQTIHQWPATLVQPVGSPLSLECTVEGTSNPNLYWYRQAAGRGLQLLFYSVGIGQISSEVPQNLSASRPQDRQFILSSKKLLLSDSGFYLCAWTSWTGGSTDTQYFGPGTRLTVL.

The chain joins TRBV30 to TRBJ1-2, with 7 bases matching TRBD1. The CDR3 loop spans 14 amino acids. The V segment lost 0 bases and the J segment 0 bases; nucleotides outside the gene matches: 1. From germline, CDR1 is GTSNPN and CDR2 SVGIG (reference sequence). In nucleotides, the CDR3 is TGTGCCTGGAGTGTAACAGGGGCTAACTATGGCTACACCTTC. Its translation: CAWSVTGANYGYTF.

The J gene is TRBJ1-2, the V gene TRBV5-4; no clear D. V was shortened by 1 base and J by 1 base, with 5 bases between the two germline ends. The germline V gene has CDR1 SGHNT and CDR2 YYREEE (reference sequence). The CDR3 contains 13 residues. This chain's CDR3 is CASSLRGNYGYTF. DNA for the CDR3: TGTGCCAGCAGCTTGCGGGGTAACTATGGCTACACCTTC.

The V call is TRBV5-1, the J call TRBJ2-1, with TRBD1 identical over 9 bases. V was clipped by 8 bases and J by 8 bases; unmatched bases: 23. Germline values: CDR1 SGHRS, CDR2 YFSETQ. This CDR3 has 18 amino acids. The CDR3 region has the DNA TGCGCCAGTCAGCTTGGCTCTCAGGGGACAGGGTCTTCCTATGAGCAGTTCTTC. Translated: CASQLGSQGTGSSYEQFF.

Many counts were recorded for this clone. The chain employs TRBV5-6 and TRBJ2-1, with TRBD2 matching 10 bases. This CDR3 is 15 amino acids long. J was trimmed by 9 bases and V by 0 bases; bases with no gene match: 6. Germline V gene data show CDR1 as SGHDT and CDR2 as YYEEEE. The CDR3 sequence is CASSLALLAGPEQFF. CDR3 sequence (DNA): TGTGCCAGCAGCTTGGCGTTACTAGCGGGACCTGAGCAGTTCTTC.

J is TRBJ2-7 and V is TRBV9; possibly TRBD2 for D (5 bases). Deletions cut 0 bases from V and 0 bases from J, with 10 bases between. The germline V gene encodes CDR1 SGDLS and CDR2 YYNGEE. CDR3 size: 15 residues. CDR3 region: CASSVVAGGSYEQYF. The CDR3 region has the DNA TGTGCCAGCAGCGTAGTGGCGGGTGGCTCCTACGAGCAGTACTTC.

This clone appeared a few times. V is TRBV2 and J is TRBJ2-7; 9 nucleotides match TRBD1. This CDR3 comprises 14 residues. The V gene's germline CDR1 is SNHLY and CDR2 FYNNEI. Germline trimming cut 6 bases from V and 2 bases from J; bases unmatched to any gene: 5. CDR3 protein: CASSGQGTAYEQYF. DNA of the CDR3: TGTGCCAGCAGCGGACAGGGGACGGCCTACGAGCAGTACTTC.

In this sample, this clone turned up once. The genes are TRBV28 and TRBJ2-1; 13 bases match TRBD2. CDR1 and CDR2 (germline): MDHEN, SYDVKM. The CDR3 has 17 residues. V lost 4 bases, J lost 1 base, and 4 bases stayed unmatched. CDR3 in amino acids: CASSSGLAGESYNEQFF. The DNA of the CDR3 is TGTGCCAGCAGTTCAGGACTAGCGGGAGAATCCTACAATGAGCAGTTCTTC.